Shown below are 13 T cell receptor beta chains from a single sample sequenced in a study of blood T cells in healthy people across ages. Alongside a J-beta primer mix, a sample-barcoded 5' primer served in a second PCR lasting roughly 6 to 12 cycles. TCRdb re-called the 5' RACE reads with MiXCR, one entry per CDR3 protein. The sample contains over a million distinct CDR3 sequences, about 42% of which appear only once. Material: blood. The receptors derive from a woman aged 18-30 years in good health.

The chain has TRBV29-1 and TRBJ2-1, with D unresolved. This CDR3 has 15 residues. Per the germline V gene, CDR1 is SQVTM and CDR2 is ANQGSEA. V was pared by 0 bases and J by 2 bases, with 11 bases between. The CDR3 spells CSVEEGYSPYNEQFF. The DNA for the CDR3 is TGCAGCGTTGAAGAGGGTTATAGCCCCTACAATGAGCAGTTCTTC.

This clonotype has more than one count but fewer than ten. The V and J genes are TRBV5-1 and TRBJ1-2; 7 bases align to TRBD1. Germline V gene lookup returns CDR1 SGHRS and CDR2 YFSETQ. The ends lost 5 bases at V and 1 base at J; junction bases unmatched: 8. This CDR3 comprises 15 residues. CDR3 DNA: TGCGCCAGCAGTTCCGGGACAGAACTTAACTATGGCTACACCTTC. It specifies CASSSGTELNYGYTF.

This rearrangement joins TRBV7-8 to TRBJ2-1; D gene uncertain. The assigned J gene may be wrong: the sequence end matches TRBJ2-7 better. CDR1 SGHVS and CDR2 FQNEAQ come from the germline V gene. This CDR3 has 16 amino acids. The CDR3 loop reads CASSLGSRSSYNEQYF. In DNA, the CDR3 is TGTGCCAGCAGCCTGGGGTCCCGGAGCTCCTACAATGAGCAGTACTTC.

V usage is TRBV27 and J usage is TRBJ2-5; 11 nucleotides line up with TRBD1. The CDR3 is 13 residues long. Germline V gene sequence: CDR1 MNHEY, CDR2 SMNVEV (reference sequence). V lost 8 bases and J lost 11; bases outside the gene matches: 10. CDR3: CASHRTGGDEQYF. The DNA for the CDR3 is TGTGCCAGCCATAGGACAGGGGGCGATGAGCAGTACTTC.

The V gene is TRBV5-1, the J gene TRBJ1-1; no clear D. The germline CDR1 and CDR2 sequences are SGHRS and YFSETQ. The V gene lost 0 bases and the J gene lost 0 bases, with 9 bases spanning the gap. The CDR3 has 15 residues. This chain's CDR3 is CASSLVGSMNTEAFF. In nucleotides, the CDR3 is TGCGCCAGCAGCTTGGTAGGCAGCATGAACACTGAAGCTTTCTTT.

This clonotype was seen many times. The chain recombines TRBV4-1 with TRBJ2-1, with D tentatively TRBD1 (6 bases). The CDR3 has 15 amino acids. Germline V gene data show CDR1 as MGHRA and CDR2 as YSYEKL. Trimming left V 5 bases short and J 9 bases short, with 20 bases between. CDR3 in amino acids: CASSFGQSLTSEQFF. CDR3 sequence (DNA): TGCGCCAGCAGCTTTGGACAGTCACTAACGAGTGAGCAGTTCTTC.

With respect to this clonotype: The junction differs from germline at one of its ends, possibly a read error. This chain joins TRBV11-2 and TRBJ2-3, with 7 bases lining up with TRBD2. Germline V gene lookup returns CDR1 SGHAT and CDR2 FQNNGV. This CDR3 is 17 amino acids long. CDR3 in DNA: TGTGCCGGCAGCTTCGGTCGGGGGGTCTCTAGCACAGATACGCAGTATTTT. Translating gives CAGSFGRGVSSTDTQYF.

This chain uses TRBV20-1 with TRBJ2-5, with no clear D. V gave up 1 base and J gave up 5 bases, with 2 bases separating them. CDR1 is DFQATT, CDR2 SNEGSKA, per germline (reference sequence). CDR3 length equals 10 residues. The CDR3 DNA is TGCAGTGCTAGAGTTGAGACCCAGTACTTC. As protein: CSARVETQYF.

The chain has TRBV27 and TRBJ2-4, with D tentatively TRBD1 or TRBD2 (5 bases each). Germline V lookup: CDR1 MNHEY, CDR2 SMNVEV (reference sequence). The V end was cut by 3 bases, the J end by 4 bases, with 10 bases between. This CDR3 spans 14 amino acids. In nucleotides, the CDR3 is TGTGCCAGCAGTTTCGGGACGCCAAAAAACATTCAGTACTTC. It specifies CASSFGTPKNIQYF.

This chain joins TRBV4-3 and TRBJ1-2; D remains unclear. V lost 0 bases to trimming and J lost 4 bases, with 9 bases between them. CDR1 is LGHNA and CDR2 is YSLEER in the germline V gene. The CDR3 totals 14 residues. The CDR3 loop reads CASSQDLRPYGYTF. In nucleotides, the CDR3 is TGCGCCAGCAGCCAAGATTTGAGACCCTATGGCTACACCTTC.

The chain's CDR3 is CASSEAGGYSYNEQYF. The CDR3 DNA follows: TGTGCCAGCAGTGAAGCTGGGGGGTATTCCTACAATGAGCAGTACTTC. The gene calls are TRBV2 and TRBJ2-1, with D maybe TRBD2 (6 bases). The last part of the DNA fits TRBJ2-7 better; the J call may be wrong. The germline V gene has CDR1 SNHLY and CDR2 FYNNEI. This CDR3 comprises 16 residues.

V and J are TRBV7-2 and TRBJ2-3; D unclear. Trimming shortened V by 3 bases and J by 0 bases, and 10 bases separated the two germline ends. The CDR3 is made up of 15 amino acids. Germline V gene sequence: CDR1 SGHTA, CDR2 FQGNSA. CDR3 sequence (DNA): TGTGCCAGCAGCTTTCTGCCCCAAAGCACAGATACGCAGTATTTT. It codes for CASSFLPQSTDTQYF.

This clonotype was seen only a few times. The V gene is TRBV5-5, the J gene TRBJ2-1; D gene uncertain. The V end was cut by 0 bases, the J end by 5 bases, with 12 bases between. The CDR3 length is 15 residues. Germline V gives CDR1 SGHKS, CDR2 YYEKEE (reference sequence). The CDR3 region has the DNA TGTGCCAGCAGCTTGGGCGGCAACCCCCACAATGAGCAGTTCTTC. It encodes CASSLGGNPHNEQFF.